The 32 T cell receptor beta chains presented below share a single source sample, sequenced in a study of blood T cells in healthy people across ages. A J-beta primer mix and a sample-barcoded 5' primer were used in a second PCR of roughly 7 to 12 cycles. One entry per CDR3 protein results from TCRdb running MiXCR on the 5' RACE reads. The sample shows 350,000 to 450,000 distinct CDR3 sequences, about 55% of them seen only once. The sample taken for sequencing was blood. All receptors derive from a man aged 55 to 70 in good health.

This clonotype appeared once. This sequence joins TRBV19 and TRBJ2-1, with D uncertain. The CDR3 totals 13 residues. Germline V gives CDR1 LNHDA, CDR2 SQIVND (reference sequence). Trimming removed 3 bases from V and 3 bases from J, with 6 bases in between. The chain's CDR3 is CASSMASYNEQFF. The CDR3 DNA follows: TGTGCCAGTAGTATGGCTAGCTACAATGAGCAGTTCTTC.

This clonotype was observed a few times. The chain uses TRBV12-3 or TRBV12-4 and TRBJ2-7; 7 bases are a match to TRBD1. The J segment lost 2 bases and the V segment lost 3 bases, leaving 7 bases of the junction unmatched. CDR3 length equals 15 residues. CDR3 sequence: CASSLRQGATYEQYF. CDR3 nucleotide sequence: TGTGCCAGCAGTTTGAGACAGGGTGCTACCTACGAGCAGTACTTC.

About this clonotype itself: A clone one base away is much larger, so this may be a read error. CDR3 sequence reads: CASSLSSSETQFF. The CDR3 nucleotides read TGTGCCAGCAGTTTAAGTAGTTCGGAGACCCAGTTCTTC. J is TRBJ2-1 and V is TRBV27, with unresolved D. This CDR3 is 13 amino acids long. From germline, CDR1 is MNHEY and CDR2 SMNVEV (reference sequence). The ends were cut back, 2 bases at V and 13 bases at J, with 15 bases in the middle.

Remarks on this clonotype: This may arise from a read error, as a much more abundant clone is one base away. J is TRBJ2-3 and V is TRBV12-3 or TRBV12-4; TRBD2 agrees at 11 bases. The V gene end was trimmed by 0 bases and the J gene end by 4 bases; junction bases not matched to a gene: 21. CDR3 length: 22 residues. The CDR3 reads CASSLALGTLGPSGGNADTQYF. CDR3 sequence (DNA): TGTGCCAGCAGTTTAGCGCTGGGGACTTTGGGTCCTAGCGGGGGGAACGCAGATACGCAGTATTTT.

This clonotype was counted ten times or more. V usage is TRBV13 and J usage is TRBJ2-3; 10 bases are a match to TRBD2. The germline V gene has CDR1 PRHDT and CDR2 FYEKMQ (reference sequence). V shed 4 bases and J 5 bases; nucleotides not matched to a gene: 12. This CDR3 is 17 amino acids long. Here the CDR3 reads CASSSTRLAGEQDTQYF. The CDR3, as DNA: TGTGCCAGCAGCTCAACCCGGCTAGCGGGGGAACAAGATACGCAGTATTTT.

A few counts support this clonotype. In DNA, the CDR3 is TGTGCCAGCAGCCAAGATGGACTGCCCCAAGAGACCCAGTACTTC. This translates into CASSQDGLPQETQYF. The rearrangement joins TRBV14 to TRBJ2-5, with a tentative D call TRBD2 (5 bases). Germline V gene data show CDR1 as SGHDN and CDR2 as FVKESK. Trimming took off 0 bases at V and 1 base at J, with 9 bases between the two ends. The CDR3 spans 15 residues.

Comments on this clonotype: A much larger clone differs by one base, so this may be a read error. The chain carries TRBV4-3 and TRBJ2-3, with 10 nucleotides matching TRBD2. Germline CDR1 and CDR2: LGHNA and YSLEER. CDR3 size: 18 residues. The CDR3 is CAGSQDVRASGSPDTQYF. For the CDR3, the DNA is TGCGCCGGCAGCCAAGATGTTAGGGCTAGCGGGAGCCCAGATACGCAGTATTTT.

The rearrangement uses TRBV6-6 and TRBJ2-1; D may be TRBD1 (6 bases). V lost 7 bases, J lost 9 bases, and 13 bases lay in between. The CDR3 has 12 residues. Germline lookup yields CDR1 MNHNY and CDR2 SVGAGI (reference sequence). CDR3 protein: CASTGGFGEQFF. CDR3 sequence (DNA): TGTGCCAGCACTGGGGGCTTCGGTGAGCAGTTCTTC.

The rearrangement joins TRBV7-9 to TRBJ2-4; maybe TRBD2 (5 bases). The CDR3 has 16 amino acids. Trimming left V 2 bases short and J 13 bases short, with 24 bases between. Germline CDR1 reads SEHNR; CDR2 reads FQNEAQ (reference sequence). CDR3 region: CASSLLGSTGVGEQYF. Here the CDR3 DNA reads TGTGCCAGCAGCTTACTGGGGTCCACCGGGGTCGGGGAGCAGTACTTC.

The V and J genes are TRBV28 and TRBJ1-5; D gene ambiguous. This CDR3 has 15 amino acids. Trimming removed 6 bases from V and 4 bases from J, with 16 bases in between. Germline values: CDR1 MDHEN, CDR2 SYDVKM. The CDR3 nucleotides are TGTGCCAGCAGATGGGCAGGCGTTAGGAATCAGCCCCAGCATTTT. Its translation is CASRWAGVRNQPQHF.

This clonotype has a handful of counts. CDR3 sequence: CASSGQPNTGELFF. Here the CDR3 DNA reads TGTGCCAGCAGTGGACAGCCCAACACCGGGGAGCTGTTTTTT. This chain joins TRBV6-1 and TRBJ2-2, with a weak D call TRBD1 (5 bases). V was trimmed by 4 bases and J by 2 bases, leaving 8 bases between them. Germline V gene data show CDR1 as MNHNS and CDR2 as SASEGT. The CDR3 contains 14 residues.

This clonotype was detected a few times. The V gene is TRBV3-1, the J gene TRBJ2-3; 9 positions match TRBD2. The CDR3 has 14 residues. CDR1 is LGHDT and CDR2 is YNNKEL in the germline V gene (reference sequence). V trimming: 4 bases; J trimming: 2 bases; junction bases outside the gene matches: 1. This chain's CDR3 is CASSPSGVTDTQYF. The CDR3 DNA follows: TGTGCCAGCAGCCCTAGCGGGGTCACAGATACGCAGTATTTT.

The V and J genes are TRBV7-9 and TRBJ2-7; the D is unclear. CDR1 is SEHNR and CDR2 is FQNEAQ in the germline V gene (reference sequence). V was cut by 5 bases and J by 2 bases, with 13 bases left in between. This CDR3 region has 14 residues. The CDR3 sequence is CASSPAGRAYEQYF. The CDR3 DNA sequence: TGTGCCAGCAGCCCCGCTGGTCGGGCCTACGAGCAGTACTTC.

This clonotype was found a few times. The chain joins TRBV5-1 to TRBJ2-7; D unclear. Germline V gene lookup returns CDR1 SGHRS and CDR2 YFSETQ. The CDR3 is 15 residues long. V lost 0 bases to trimming and J lost 3 bases, with 13 bases between them. The CDR3 DNA reads TGCGCCAGCAGCTTGGGAAAGGGTGATTACTACGAGCAGTACTTC. It yields the protein CASSLGKGDYYEQYF.

This clonotype was seen a handful of times. The chain links TRBV7-2 to TRBJ2-7; D is tentatively TRBD1 or TRBD2 (5 bases each). There are 13 residues in the CDR3. Trimming stripped 5 bases from V and 9 bases from J, with 17 bases between. CDR1 is SGHTA and CDR2 is FQGNSA in the germline V gene. The CDR3 reads CASSPTWDGGQYF. CDR3 nucleotides: TGTGCCAGCAGCCCAACATGGGACGGCGGGCAGTACTTC.

Points on this clonotype: The junction shows a germline mismatch at one end, possibly a read error. The rearrangement joins TRBV6-1 to TRBJ2-4, with D perhaps matching TRBD2 (5 bases). The J call is doubtful: the DNA matches TRBJ2-7 better. Germline V CDR1 and CDR2: MNHNS, SASEGT. The CDR3 has 13 residues. The CDR3 DNA is TGTGCCGGCAGTCCCTCTGGGAGATACGAGCAGTACTTC. Encoded protein: CAGSPSGRYEQYF.

The rearrangement uses TRBV20-1 and TRBJ2-1, with D perhaps matching TRBD2 (5 bases). The V gene lost 6 bases and the J gene lost 6 bases, with 30 bases spanning the gap. The CDR3 loop spans 18 amino acids. The germline V gene has CDR1 DFQATT and CDR2 SNEGSKA (reference sequence). CDR3 loop: CSASTAGRGGTVFNEQFF. DNA of the CDR3: TGCAGTGCGAGCACGGCTGGGCGCGGAGGTACCGTTTTCAATGAGCAGTTCTTC.

The rearrangement links TRBV20-1 to TRBJ1-4; 8 bases are shared with TRBD1. The junction had 9 bases not matched to a gene; V was cut back by 1 base and J by 2 bases. Germline loops: CDR1 DFQATT, CDR2 SNEGSKA (reference sequence). CDR3 size: 17 residues. The CDR3 bases are TGCAGTGCTAGAGCCTGGACAGGGTTTAGTACTAATGAAAAACTGTTTTTT. It translates to CSARAWTGFSTNEKLFF.

The sample holds a few counts of this clonotype. The chain carries TRBV20-1 and TRBJ2-4; D may be TRBD2 (6 bases). Between the trimmed V and J ends, which lost 0 bases and 5 bases, there was a span of 14 bases. CDR1 and CDR2 from the germline V gene are DFQATT and SNEGSKA (reference sequence). The CDR3 covers 15 residues. The CDR3 region is CSARDRAGSQNIQYF. DNA for the CDR3: TGCAGTGCTAGAGATCGGGCCGGGAGCCAAAACATTCAGTACTTC.

The chain links TRBV5-6 to TRBJ1-1, with D perhaps TRBD1 (6 bases). Deletions cut 3 bases from V and 6 bases from J, with 15 bases between. There are 14 residues in the CDR3. Germline-derived CDR1 and CDR2 are SGHDT and YYEEEE. The CDR3 spells CASSSKTGLAEAFF. DNA of the CDR3: TGTGCCAGCAGCTCCAAGACAGGTCTAGCTGAAGCTTTCTTT.

The chain employs TRBV7-2 and TRBJ1-6; D uncertain. Trimming left V 2 bases short and J 6 bases short, with 11 bases between. The CDR3 runs 15 residues. Germline CDR1 and CDR2: SGHTA and FQGNSA. The CDR3 DNA reads TGTGCCAGCAGCTTATCCGACCGAGGTAATTCACCCCTCCACTTT. Translation: CASSLSDRGNSPLHF.

This clonotype has more than one count but fewer than ten. This chain joins TRBV7-2 and TRBJ2-7; no firm D call. Germline CDR1 SGHTA, CDR2 FQGNSA. V shed 5 bases and J shed 6 bases, with 20 bases lying between them. The CDR3 runs to 15 residues. CDR3 nucleotides: TGTGCCAGCAGCCCACCTGGGTCGGGTAGGGCCGAGCAGTACTTC. Translation: CASSPPGSGRAEQYF.

CDR3 loop: CASTRDGHGYTF. The DNA for the CDR3 is TGTGCCAGCACACGGGACGGTCATGGCTACACCTTC. The chain has TRBV28 and TRBJ1-2, with D possibly TRBD1 on 5 matching bases. Looked up from germline, CDR1 is MDHEN and CDR2 is SYDVKM. Trimming took 7 bases from V and 6 from J, leaving 12 bases between them. The CDR3 sequence is 12 residues long.

The table lists this clonotype with a few counts. The CDR3 spells CASSHAYEQYF. CDR3 coding DNA: TGTGCCAGCAGCCACGCTTACGAGCAGTACTTC. The genes are TRBV14 and TRBJ2-7; D remains ambiguous. The V gene's germline CDR1 is SGHDN and CDR2 FVKESK. Trimming took off 3 bases at V and 4 bases at J, with 4 bases between the two ends. The CDR3 totals 11 residues.

This clonotype has just one count. CDR3 sequence reads: CASSFVWGGYTF. CDR3 in DNA: TGTGCCAGCAGCTTTGTTTGGGGTGGCTACACCTTC. This chain links TRBV7-9 with TRBJ1-2; no clear D gene. Between the trimmed V and J ends, which lost 3 bases and 7 bases, there was a span of 9 bases. Per the germline V gene, CDR1 is SEHNR and CDR2 is FQNEAQ (reference sequence). There are 12 residues in the CDR3.

The gene calls are TRBV4-2 and TRBJ2-1; D could derive from TRBD1 or TRBD2 (5 bases each). This CDR3 is built from 16 residues. Germline-derived CDR1 and CDR2 are LGHNA and YNFKEQ. V lost 1 base and J 7 bases, leaving 17 bases between the germline ends. The CDR3 reads CASSQAAGAGYNEQFF. The CDR3 DNA reads as TGTGCCAGCAGCCAAGCTGCCGGGGCAGGGTATAATGAGCAGTTCTTC.

This clonotype was counted once. The chain joins TRBV5-1 to TRBJ2-5; 9 nucleotides agree with TRBD2. CDR1 and CDR2 (germline): SGHRS, YFSETQ. The J segment lost 11 bases and the V segment lost 2 bases, leaving 16 bases of the junction unmatched. The CDR3 length is 16 residues. The CDR3 DNA reads as TGCGCCAGCAGCTTACCCGCCGGGACTAGCTCAGATGAGCAGTACTTC. Encoded protein: CASSLPAGTSSDEQYF.

This clonotype showed up many times. V is TRBV27 and J is TRBJ2-7, with 12 bases identical to TRBD1. Unmatched junction bases numbered 12, after V lost 6 bases and J lost 12 bases. The CDR3 runs to 14 residues. Germline lookup yields CDR1 MNHEY and CDR2 SMNVEV (reference sequence). CDR3 DNA sequence: TGTGCCAGCAGGGCAGGTCCGGGACAGGGGGCGGTGTACTTC. Protein: CASRAGPGQGAVYF.

This clonotype was counted between two and nine times. J is TRBJ2-5 and V is TRBV2; no firm D call. Germline assignment: CDR1 SNHLY and CDR2 FYNNEI. The CDR3 is 15 residues long. The V gene lost 3 bases and the J gene lost 5 bases, with 16 bases spanning the gap. The CDR3 sequence is CASSDVAGSLETQYF. CDR3 in DNA: TGTGCCAGCAGTGACGTCGCCGGTTCTCTGGAGACCCAGTACTTC.

The chain is built from TRBV5-1 and TRBJ2-1; 7 bases line up with TRBD2. V dropped 4 bases and J dropped 8; count of bases not matched to a gene: 6. CDR3 length: 13 residues. Germline values: CDR1 SGHRS, CDR2 YFSETQ. The CDR3 spells CASSLGLGYEQFF. The CDR3 DNA is TGCGCCAGCAGCCTCGGACTAGGCTATGAGCAGTTCTTC.

Comments on this clonotype: A junction boundary mismatches the germline segment, possibly from a read error. CDR3 bases: TGTGCAACCAGTGACTCGGGACTCCCGACTAGTCATGAGCAGTTCTTC. Amino acid sequence: CATSDSGLPTSHEQFF. J is TRBJ2-1 and V is TRBV24-1, with D perhaps matching TRBD2 (6 bases). Germline assignment: CDR1 KGHDR and CDR2 SFDVKD. The CDR3 is 16 residues long.

This rearrangement joins TRBV5-1 to TRBJ2-1; possibly TRBD1 for D (6 bases). The length of the CDR3 is 16 residues. V was trimmed by 1 base and J by 2 bases, leaving 13 bases between them. The germline gives CDR1 SGHRS, CDR2 YFSETQ. This chain's CDR3 is CASSLIARGTYNEQFF. The CDR3 bases are TGCGCCAGCAGCTTGATCGCCAGGGGTACCTACAATGAGCAGTTCTTC.